The 32 T cell receptor beta chains below all came from one sample that was sequenced in a study of blood T cells in healthy people across ages. A second about 7 to 12 cycle PCR used barcoded and J-beta primers. TCRdb reanalysed the 5' RACE reads using MiXCR and keeps one entry per CDR3 protein. The sample records about 580,000 distinct CDR3 sequences, 40% to 50% being singletons. The sample taken for sequencing was blood. Receptors were obtained from a man older than 75 in good health.

This chain connects TRBV11-2 to TRBJ2-2; 7 nucleotides agree with TRBD2. Unmatched junction bases numbered 12, after V lost 8 bases and J lost 6 bases. CDR1 and CDR2 from the germline V gene are SGHAT and FQNNGV. The CDR3 runs to 15 residues. The CDR3 sequence is CASGLSGGSAGELFF. In DNA form, the CDR3 reads TGTGCCAGCGGCCTGTCGGGGGGTTCGGCCGGGGAGCTGTTTTTT.

The rearrangement links TRBV5-1 to TRBJ2-6, with TRBD1 identical over 10 bases. With 0 bases clipped from V and 4 bases from J, the junction kept 4 bases outside the gene matches. Germline CDR1 and CDR2: SGHRS and YFSETQ. The CDR3 totals 17 residues. CDR3 bases: TGCGCCAGCAGCTTGGCGACAGGGGGCTCCGGGGCCAACGTCCTGACTTTC. It encodes CASSLATGGSGANVLTF.

This chain uses TRBV7-2 with TRBJ2-1, with D possibly matching TRBD2 (5 bases). V was clipped by 5 bases and J by 2 bases, with 13 bases between them. This CDR3 comprises 15 residues. Germline CDR1 is SGHTA and CDR2 is FQGNSA. In DNA form, the CDR3 reads TGTGCCAGCAGCCCGACCACCGGGACCTACAATGAGCAGTTCTTC. This encodes CASSPTTGTYNEQFF.

The rearrangement uses TRBV10-3 and TRBJ1-2, with a tentative D call TRBD1 (5 bases). Per germline, CDR1 ENHRY and CDR2 SYGVKD. Trimming removed 4 bases from V and 0 bases from J, with 15 bases in between. The CDR3 has 16 amino acids. For the CDR3, the DNA is TGTGCCATCAGTGGGGGGAGGACCCTGGCTAACTATGGCTACACCTTC. As protein: CAISGGRTLANYGYTF.

This rearrangement joins TRBV20-1 to TRBJ2-5; 9 positions agree with TRBD1. The junction had 32 bases not matched to a gene; V was cut back by 4 bases and J by 11 bases. Germline V lookup: CDR1 DFQATT, CDR2 SNEGSKA (reference sequence). This CDR3 has 20 amino acids. CDR3 nucleotides: TGCAGTGCTACACCTAACTTGGACAGGGGAGGTACGACGGCCCCTTCGGAGCAGTACTTC. Amino acid sequence: CSATPNLDRGGTTAPSEQYF.

The chain recombines TRBV9 with TRBJ1-2; TRBD1 agrees at 7 bases. Trimming cost V 0 bases and J 2 bases; bases outside gene matches: 4. The germline V gene encodes CDR1 SGDLS and CDR2 YYNGEE. The CDR3 is made up of 15 amino acids. The CDR3 bases are TGTGCCAGCAGCGTAGCGTCAGGGGGAAACTATGGCTACACCTTC. This gives the protein CASSVASGGNYGYTF.

This chain uses TRBV7-9 with TRBJ2-1, with TRBD2 matching over 9 bases. The CDR3 has 15 residues. The trim removed 5 bases at V and 0 bases at J, leaving 2 bases unmatched. Germline V gene data show CDR1 as SEHNR and CDR2 as FQNEAQ (reference sequence). Here the CDR3 reads CASSAGGVSYNEQFF. CDR3 coding DNA: TGTGCCAGCAGCGCGGGGGGGGTCTCCTACAATGAGCAGTTCTTC.

J is TRBJ2-7 and V is TRBV27; tentative D call: TRBD1 (6 bases). V was cut by 3 bases and J by 5 bases, with 17 bases left in between. CDR1 and CDR2 from the germline V gene are MNHEY and SMNVEV (reference sequence). The CDR3 covers 15 residues. As DNA, the CDR3 is TGTGCCAGCAGTTTGGGGGCTACGACCAGAAACGAGCAGTACTTC. This gives the protein CASSLGATTRNEQYF.

This clonotype came up a few times. This rearrangement joins TRBV6-5 to TRBJ2-1; the D is unclear. Trimming took 0 bases from V and 7 from J, leaving 10 bases between them. Germline lookup yields CDR1 MNHEY and CDR2 SVGAGI. The CDR3 is made up of 14 amino acids. CDR3 in amino acids: CASSYSARANEQFF. DNA of the CDR3: TGTGCCAGCAGTTACTCGGCAAGGGCTAATGAGCAGTTCTTC.

The V call is TRBV4-2, the J call TRBJ2-7; 7 bases line up with TRBD1. CDR1 is LGHNA and CDR2 is YNFKEQ in the germline V gene. This CDR3 has 15 residues. Trimming took 1 base from V and 1 from J; bases not matched to a gene: 4. CDR3 region: CASSQGDSSSYEQYF. DNA of the CDR3: TGTGCCAGCAGCCAAGGGGACAGTTCATCCTACGAGCAGTACTTC.

This clonotype turned up a few times. The chain combines TRBV25-1 with TRBJ1-2, with D perhaps TRBD1 (6 bases). CDR1 is MGHDK, CDR2 SYGVNS, per germline. Trimming pared 7 bases from V and 5 bases from J, leaving 11 bases between. The CDR3 is 12 amino acids. The CDR3 DNA sequence: TGTGCCAGCACGGAGGGGGAGTATGGCTACACCTTC. It codes for CASTEGEYGYTF.

In its sample, this clonotype was seen once. The chain uses TRBV6-2 or TRBV6-3 and TRBJ2-1; 13 nucleotides align to TRBD2. Germline V CDR1 and CDR2: MNHEY, SVGEGT. Losses at the gene ends were 2 bases for V and 5 bases for J; bases not matched to a gene: 6. The CDR3 has 17 amino acids. Here the CDR3 reads CASSYHGTSGTNNEQFF. As DNA, the CDR3 is TGTGCCAGCAGTTACCACGGGACTAGCGGGACAAACAATGAGCAGTTCTTC.

The CDR3, as DNA: TGTGCCAGCAGTGAAACCGGGGGGGCGGGCACAGATACGCAGTATTTT. This codes for CASSETGGAGTDTQYF. The V call is TRBV6-1, the J call TRBJ2-3, with 8 bases identical to TRBD2. Trimming at V came to 2 bases and at J to 1 base, leaving 5 bases not matched to a gene. The CDR3 has 16 residues. Germline assignment: CDR1 MNHNS and CDR2 SASEGT.

There are a few counts of this clonotype. CDR3 loop: CSARLSGRAQNIQYF. In DNA, the CDR3 is TGCAGTGCTAGACTTAGCGGGAGGGCCCAAAACATTCAGTACTTC. The rearrangement links TRBV20-1 to TRBJ2-4; 11 positions agree with TRBD2. Germline V gene lookup returns CDR1 DFQATT and CDR2 SNEGSKA (reference sequence). The CDR3 sequence is 15 residues long. V lost 2 bases, J lost 5 bases, and 5 bases stayed unmatched.

This clonotype was picked up many times. The chain joins TRBV6-5 to TRBJ2-2; 8 bases align to TRBD1. The trim removed 5 bases at V and 5 bases at J, leaving 1 base unmatched. This CDR3 is 13 amino acids long. Germline CDR1 and CDR2: MNHEY and SVGAGI. Here the CDR3 DNA reads TGTGCCAGCAGTCGGGACAGGACCGGGGAGCTGTTTTTT. Protein product: CASSRDRTGELFF.

This clonotype was seen only a few times. This chain joins TRBV7-9 and TRBJ2-5; D is perhaps TRBD1 (6 bases). The germline V gene encodes CDR1 SEHNR and CDR2 FQNEAQ (reference sequence). V was trimmed by 6 bases and J by 4 bases, leaving 15 bases between them. This CDR3 region has 14 residues. The DNA for the CDR3 is TGTGCCAGCAGTCTTAGGGGGAGTCTAGAGACCCAGTACTTC. Translation: CASSLRGSLETQYF.

The chain carries TRBV5-1 and TRBJ2-7; 10 positions match TRBD1. The germline V gene encodes CDR1 SGHRS and CDR2 YFSETQ. Losses at the gene ends were 3 bases for V and 0 bases for J; bases not matched to a gene: 3. CDR3 size: 15 residues. The CDR3 coding sequence is TGCGCCAGCAGCTGGGGACAGGGGACCTCCTACGAGCAGTACTTC. As protein: CASSWGQGTSYEQYF.

The chain carries TRBV6-5 and TRBJ2-1, with D possibly TRBD2 on 6 matching bases. V gave up 0 bases and J gave up 7 bases, with 16 bases separating them. The CDR3 extends over 16 amino acids. The germline V gene has CDR1 MNHEY and CDR2 SVGAGI. The CDR3 here is CASSYSVSPSGNEQFF. In DNA form, the CDR3 reads TGTGCCAGCAGTTACTCTGTGTCACCGAGCGGGAATGAGCAGTTCTTC.

The rearrangement uses TRBV6-1 and TRBJ1-2; D gene unclear. The germline V and J ends were trimmed by 0 bases and 4 bases, with 9 bases remaining between them. CDR3 length: 14 residues. Germline V gene data show CDR1 as MNHNS and CDR2 as SASEGT. In DNA, the CDR3 is TGTGCCAGCAGTGAAGCGCACCGGAGCTATGGCTACACCTTC. Protein: CASSEAHRSYGYTF.

The sample holds a few counts of this clonotype. DNA for the CDR3: TGTGCCAGCTGCCCGGGAGCTCTCTTGAACACTGAAGCTTTCTTT. This sequence encodes CASCPGALLNTEAFF. The rearrangement uses TRBV6-5 and TRBJ1-1; D call uncertain. The CDR3 length is 15 residues. From germline, CDR1 is MNHEY and CDR2 SVGAGI. The ends were cut back, 8 bases at V and 0 bases at J, with 16 bases in the middle.

This clonotype was seen a handful of times. The chain is built from TRBV24-1 and TRBJ2-7, with 8 bases fitting TRBD1. The CDR3 extends over 13 amino acids. Germline CDR1 KGHDR, CDR2 SFDVKD. With V trimmed by 9 bases and J by 0 bases, 3 bases remained unmatched. The CDR3 here is CATGGTGSYEQYF. The CDR3 bases are TGTGCCACCGGGGGGACAGGCTCCTACGAGCAGTACTTC.

Here the CDR3 DNA reads TGCAGTGCTCGGGGGTCGGACAGAGACACTGAAGCTTTCTTT. Its protein is CSARGSDRDTEAFF. The chain carries TRBV20-1 and TRBJ1-1, with D perhaps matching TRBD1 (6 bases). Looked up from germline, CDR1 is DFQATT and CDR2 is SNEGSKA (reference sequence). V lost 5 bases and J 3 bases, leaving 16 bases between the germline ends. The CDR3 spans 14 residues.

This chain connects TRBV21-1 to TRBJ2-5; TRBD1, the table's D call, was not compared with the DNA. TRBV21-1 corresponds to a pseudogene. The CDR3 loop spans 13 amino acids. The CDR3 protein is CASTGGPRETQYF. The CDR3 region has the DNA TGTGCCAGCACCGGCGGCCCGAGAGAGACCCAGTACTTC.

Here the CDR3 DNA reads TGTGCCAGCAGGCCCTGGGGTGGCGGGAGGAACGAGCAGTACTTC. This translates into CASRPWGGGRNEQYF. This chain joins TRBV7-9 and TRBJ2-5, with 8 nucleotides matching TRBD2. The closer fit of TRBJ2-7 to the DNA end suggests the J call may be wrong. CDR3 length: 15 amino acids. CDR1 and CDR2 (germline): SEHNR, FQNEAQ (reference sequence).

This chain joins TRBV5-1 and TRBJ2-5; 11 bases fit TRBD2. Germline V CDR1 and CDR2: SGHRS, YFSETQ. The CDR3 contains 16 residues. After removal of 0 bases from V and 11 bases from J, the junction contained 12 bases not matched to a gene. The CDR3 loop is CASSLALAGGVDEQYF. The CDR3 DNA reads TGCGCCAGCAGCTTGGCCCTAGCGGGAGGAGTGGATGAGCAGTACTTC.

This clonotype appeared a few times. V gene TRBV20-1 combines with J gene TRBJ2-5; 9 bases are a match to TRBD1. The CDR3 sequence is 15 residues long. The V gene's germline CDR1 is DFQATT and CDR2 SNEGSKA (reference sequence). With 0 bases clipped from V and 7 bases from J, the junction kept 9 bases outside the gene matches. Here the CDR3 DNA reads TGCAGTGCTAGAGATCTGGGGACAGGGACTTTGACCCAGTACTTC. Residues: CSARDLGTGTLTQYF.

This clonotype has a single count. The CDR3 coding sequence is TGTGCCAGCAGGCCCGAGGGGCAGGGGAAAAGCGAGCAGTACTTC. Its protein product is CASRPEGQGKSEQYF. The gene calls are TRBV9 and TRBJ2-5; a weak D match, TRBD1 (6 bases). The end of the DNA aligns better with TRBJ2-7, so the J call may be wrong. The CDR3 sequence is 15 residues long. Germline assignment: CDR1 SGDLS and CDR2 YYNGEE.

CDR3 loop: CSARDPGGDQPQHF. Written as DNA, the CDR3 is TGCAGTGCTAGAGACCCAGGAGGGGATCAGCCCCAGCATTTT. This chain joins TRBV20-1 and TRBJ1-5, with a tentative D call TRBD1 (5 bases). CDR1 DFQATT and CDR2 SNEGSKA come from the germline V gene (reference sequence). V was trimmed by 0 bases and J by 5 bases, leaving 11 bases between them. The CDR3 is 14 residues long.

The table lists this clonotype with a few counts. The V and J genes are TRBV7-3 and TRBJ2-5, with D possibly matching TRBD1 (5 bases). This CDR3 comprises 14 residues. CDR1 is SGHTA, CDR2 FQGTGA, per germline. With 5 bases removed from V and 5 bases from J, the gap between germline ends came to 15 bases. CDR3 sequence reads: CASSPWGGFETQYF. CDR3 in DNA: TGTGCCAGCAGCCCGTGGGGCGGTTTCGAGACCCAGTACTTC.

V usage is TRBV15 and J usage is TRBJ1-1; D is uncertain. V dropped 0 bases and J dropped 6 bases, with 11 bases sitting between them. Germline V gene data show CDR1 as LNHNV and CDR2 as YYDKDF (reference sequence). There are 14 residues in the CDR3. The CDR3 protein is CATSRDSRLAEAFF. CDR3 nucleotides: TGTGCCACCAGCAGAGATTCGAGGTTGGCTGAAGCTTTCTTT. The complete variable domain, with remaining parts taken from reference TRBV15 and TRBJ1-1, reads DAMVIQNPRYQVTQFGKPVTLSCSQTLNHNVMYWYQQKSSQAPKLLFHYYDKDFNNEADTPDNFQSRRPNTSFCFLDIRSPGLGDTAMYLCATSRDSRLAEAFFGQGTRLTVV.

This chain uses TRBV6-5 with TRBJ1-1, with D unresolved. The length of the CDR3 is 14 residues. The V end was cut by 8 bases, the J end by 4 bases, with 17 bases between. Germline CDR1 and CDR2: MNHEY and SVGAGI. The CDR3 sequence is CASSYRQGSTEAFF. The CDR3 DNA reads TGTGCCAGCTCTTACAGACAAGGGAGCACTGAAGCTTTCTTT.

This clonotype was observed a few times. The rearrangement links TRBV15 to TRBJ1-2; possible D gene TRBD1, 6 bases. CDR3 size: 19 residues. V lost 0 bases to trimming and J lost 4 bases, with 24 bases between them. Germline V CDR1 and CDR2: LNHNV, YYDKDF (reference sequence). The CDR3 reads CATSRDITLGTGHLYGYTF. In nucleotides, the CDR3 is TGTGCCACCAGCAGAGATATTACTCTAGGGACGGGACACCTCTATGGCTACACCTTC.